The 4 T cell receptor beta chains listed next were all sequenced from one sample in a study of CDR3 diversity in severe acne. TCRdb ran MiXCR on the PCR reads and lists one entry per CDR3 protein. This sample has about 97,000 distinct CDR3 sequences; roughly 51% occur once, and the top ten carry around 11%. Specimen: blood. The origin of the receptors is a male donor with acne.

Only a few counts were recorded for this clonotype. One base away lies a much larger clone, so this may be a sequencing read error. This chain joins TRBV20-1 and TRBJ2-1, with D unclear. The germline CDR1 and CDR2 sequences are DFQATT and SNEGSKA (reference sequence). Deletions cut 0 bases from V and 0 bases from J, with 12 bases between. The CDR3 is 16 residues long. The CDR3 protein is CSARDPGGSSYNEQFF. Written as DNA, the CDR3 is TGCAGTGCTAGAGATCCAGGTGGTAGCTCCTACAATGAGCAGTTCTTC.

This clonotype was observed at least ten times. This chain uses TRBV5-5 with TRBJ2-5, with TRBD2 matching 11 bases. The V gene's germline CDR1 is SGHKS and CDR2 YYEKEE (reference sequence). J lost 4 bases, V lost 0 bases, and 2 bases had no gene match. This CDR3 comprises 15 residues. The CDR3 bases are TGTGCCAGCAGCTTGGCTCTAGCGGGAGGAGAGACCCAGTACTTC. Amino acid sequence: CASSLALAGGETQYF.

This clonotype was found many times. DNA for the CDR3: TGTGCCAGCAGCCCCCCGATGGGAAGAGCCACAGATACGCAGTATTTT. Encoded protein: CASSPPMGRATDTQYF. The rearrangement uses TRBV9 and TRBJ2-3, with D unresolved. The V end was cut by 4 bases, the J end by 2 bases, with 17 bases between. CDR3 size: 16 residues. Germline assignment: CDR1 SGDLS and CDR2 YYNGEE. Complete variable domain (other parts from reference TRBV9 and TRBJ2-3): DSGVTQTPKHLITATGQRVTLRCSPRSGDLSVYWYQQSLDQGLQFLIQYYNGEERAKGNILERFSAQQFPDLHSELNLSSLELGDSALYFCASSPPMGRATDTQYFGPGTRLTVL.

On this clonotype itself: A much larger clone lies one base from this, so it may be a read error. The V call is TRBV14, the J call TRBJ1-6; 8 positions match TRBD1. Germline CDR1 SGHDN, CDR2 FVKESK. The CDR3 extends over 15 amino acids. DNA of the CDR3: TGTGCCAGCAGCCTGCGGACAGGGCTCAATTCACCCCTCCGCTTT. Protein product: CASSLRTGLNSPLRF.